The entry below describes one TCR beta chain. This CDR3 has 15 residues. V was clipped by 3 bases and J by 2 bases, with 13 bases between them. Germline V lookup: CDR1 MNHNS, CDR2 SASEGT. This entry is derived from a study of blood T cell repertoires in COVID-19. Using immunoSEQ multiplex PCR, the repertoire was profiled, and TCRdb retains in-frame clones only, with some absent. The sample contains tens of thousands of clones, roughly nine tenths of which appear only once. The sequence was obtained from a man aged 55 to 70 with acute or convalescent COVID-19. The chain recombines TRBV6-1 with TRBJ1-2; D perhaps matches TRBD1 (5 bases). Sequenced material: peripheral blood. The CDR3 spells CASSDGGIGNYGYTF. CDR3 bases: TGTGCCAGCAGTGACGGGGGTATAGGCAACTATGGCTACACCTTC.